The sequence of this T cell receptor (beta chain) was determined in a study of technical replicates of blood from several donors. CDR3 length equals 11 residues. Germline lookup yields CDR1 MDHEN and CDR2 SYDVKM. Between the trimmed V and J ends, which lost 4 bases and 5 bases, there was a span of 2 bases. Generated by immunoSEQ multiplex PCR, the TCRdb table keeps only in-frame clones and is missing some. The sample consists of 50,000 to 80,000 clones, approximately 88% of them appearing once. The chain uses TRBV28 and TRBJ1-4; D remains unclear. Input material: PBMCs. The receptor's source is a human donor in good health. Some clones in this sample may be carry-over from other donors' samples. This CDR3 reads CASSSNEKLFF. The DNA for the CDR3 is TGTGCCAGCAGTTCAAATGAAAAACTGTTTTTT.